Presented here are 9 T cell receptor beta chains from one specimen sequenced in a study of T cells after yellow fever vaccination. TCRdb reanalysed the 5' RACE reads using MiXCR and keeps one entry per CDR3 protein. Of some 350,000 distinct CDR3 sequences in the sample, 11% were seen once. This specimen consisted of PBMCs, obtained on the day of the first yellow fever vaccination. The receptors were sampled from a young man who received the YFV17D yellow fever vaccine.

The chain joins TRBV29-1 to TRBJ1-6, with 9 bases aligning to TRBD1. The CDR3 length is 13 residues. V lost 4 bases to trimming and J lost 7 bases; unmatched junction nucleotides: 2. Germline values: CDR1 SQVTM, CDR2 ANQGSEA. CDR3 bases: TGCAGCGTTGGCGGACAGGGGAATTCACCCCTCCACTTT. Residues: CSVGGQGNSPLHF.

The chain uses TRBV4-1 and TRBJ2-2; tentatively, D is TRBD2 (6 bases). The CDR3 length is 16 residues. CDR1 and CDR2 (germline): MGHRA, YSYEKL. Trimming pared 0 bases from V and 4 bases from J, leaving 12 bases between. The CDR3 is CASSQDGRRGTGELFF. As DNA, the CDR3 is TGCGCCAGCAGCCAAGACGGACGGAGGGGCACCGGGGAGCTGTTTTTT.

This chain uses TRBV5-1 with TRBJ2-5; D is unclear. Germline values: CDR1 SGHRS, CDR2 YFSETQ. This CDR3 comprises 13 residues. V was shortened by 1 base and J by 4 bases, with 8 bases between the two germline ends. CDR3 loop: CASSLSLVETQYF. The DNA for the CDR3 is TGCGCCAGCAGCTTGTCCTTGGTAGAGACCCAGTACTTC.

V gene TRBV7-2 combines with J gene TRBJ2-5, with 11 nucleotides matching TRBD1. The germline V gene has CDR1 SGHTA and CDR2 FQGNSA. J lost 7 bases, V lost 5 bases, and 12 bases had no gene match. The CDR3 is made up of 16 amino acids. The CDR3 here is CASSGGGTGGLGTQYF. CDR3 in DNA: TGTGCCAGCAGCGGAGGCGGGACAGGGGGTTTGGGGACCCAGTACTTC.

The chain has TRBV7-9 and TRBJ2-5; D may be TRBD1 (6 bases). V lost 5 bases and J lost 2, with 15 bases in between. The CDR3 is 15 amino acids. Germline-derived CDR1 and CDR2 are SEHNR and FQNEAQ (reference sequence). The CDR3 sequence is CASSPHQGIQETQYF. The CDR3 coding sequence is TGTGCCAGCAGCCCCCACCAGGGGATACAAGAGACCCAGTACTTC.

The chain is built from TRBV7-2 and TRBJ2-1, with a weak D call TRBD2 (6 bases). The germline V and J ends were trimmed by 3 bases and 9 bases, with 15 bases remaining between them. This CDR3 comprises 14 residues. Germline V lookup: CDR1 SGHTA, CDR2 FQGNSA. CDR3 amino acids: CASSFSPWEVEQFF. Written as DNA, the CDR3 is TGTGCCAGCAGCTTTTCCCCTTGGGAGGTTGAGCAGTTCTTC. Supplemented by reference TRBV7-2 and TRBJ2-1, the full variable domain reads GAGVSQSPSNKVTEKGKDVELRCDPISGHTALYWYRQSLGQGLEFLIYFQGNSAPDKSGLPSDRFSAERTGGSVSTLTIQRTQQEDSAVYLCASSFSPWEVEQFFGPGTRLTVL.

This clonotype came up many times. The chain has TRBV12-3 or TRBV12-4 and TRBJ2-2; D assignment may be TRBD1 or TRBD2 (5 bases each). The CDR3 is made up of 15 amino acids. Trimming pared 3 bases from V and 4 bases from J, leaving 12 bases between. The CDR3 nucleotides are TGTGCCAGCAGTTTTGATTTCGGGGCCACCGGGGAGCTGTTTTTT. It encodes CASSFDFGATGELFF.

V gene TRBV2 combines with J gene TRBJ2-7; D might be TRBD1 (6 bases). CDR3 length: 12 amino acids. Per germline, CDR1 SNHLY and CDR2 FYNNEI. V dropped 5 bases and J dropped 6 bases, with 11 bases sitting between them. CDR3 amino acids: CASSPGAGEQYV. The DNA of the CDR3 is TGTGCCAGCAGTCCAGGGGCGGGCGAGCAGTACGTC.

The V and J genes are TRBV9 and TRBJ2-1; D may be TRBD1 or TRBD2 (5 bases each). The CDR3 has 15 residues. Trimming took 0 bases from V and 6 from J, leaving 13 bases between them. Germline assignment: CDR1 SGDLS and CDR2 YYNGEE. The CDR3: CASSVDPGTPNEQFF. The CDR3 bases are TGTGCCAGCAGCGTAGACCCCGGGACCCCCAATGAGCAGTTCTTC.